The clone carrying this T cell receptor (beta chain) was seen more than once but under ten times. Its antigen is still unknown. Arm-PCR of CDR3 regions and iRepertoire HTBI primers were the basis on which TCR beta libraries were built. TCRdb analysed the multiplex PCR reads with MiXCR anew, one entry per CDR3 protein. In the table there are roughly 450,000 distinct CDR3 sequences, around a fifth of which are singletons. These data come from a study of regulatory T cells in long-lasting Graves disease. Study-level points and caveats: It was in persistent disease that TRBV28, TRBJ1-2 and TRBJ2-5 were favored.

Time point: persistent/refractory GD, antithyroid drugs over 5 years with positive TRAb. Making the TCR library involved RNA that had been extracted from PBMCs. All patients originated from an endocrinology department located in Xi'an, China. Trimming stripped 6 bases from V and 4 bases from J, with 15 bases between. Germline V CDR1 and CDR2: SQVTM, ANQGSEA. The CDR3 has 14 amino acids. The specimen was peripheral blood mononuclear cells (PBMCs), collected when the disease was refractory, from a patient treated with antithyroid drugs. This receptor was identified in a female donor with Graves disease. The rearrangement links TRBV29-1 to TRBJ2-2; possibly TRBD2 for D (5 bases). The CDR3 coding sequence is TGCAGCGTCCGGACGGTGGGGAGCACCGGGGAGCTGTTTTTT. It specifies CSVRTVGSTGELFF.